The next 10 T cell receptor beta chains were all read from a single sample in a study of T-cell memory formation after mild COVID-19. TCRdb processed the 5' RACE reads anew with MiXCR; each CDR3 protein has one entry. Among fewer than 150,000 distinct CDR3 sequences listed, 20% to 25% were seen once. The sample consisted of PBMCs or a T cell subset sorted from them (not recorded which). The receptors shown here come from a man aged 18 to 35 who had mild COVID-19 (a few samples of this study predate the infection). Cell type and time point are not known.

J is TRBJ1-5 and V is TRBV12-3 or TRBV12-4, with a tentative D call TRBD1 (6 bases). This CDR3 spans 14 amino acids. V was pared by 3 bases and J by 6 bases, with 12 bases between. The CDR3 spells CASSFAGAVQPQHF. In DNA, the CDR3 is TGTGCCAGCAGTTTCGCAGGGGCGGTTCAGCCCCAGCATTTT.

V is TRBV5-4 and J is TRBJ1-1; D is uncertain. Trimming shortened V by 0 bases and J by 1 base, and 7 bases separated the two germline ends. The CDR3 has 14 residues. Germline loops: CDR1 SGHNT, CDR2 YYREEE (reference sequence). CDR3 region: CASSLEAANTEAFF. For the CDR3, the DNA is TGTGCCAGCAGCTTGGAGGCTGCGAACACTGAAGCTTTCTTT.

This chain uses TRBV7-9 with TRBJ1-2; 9 bases map to TRBD1. The CDR3 runs 15 residues. The germline CDR1 and CDR2 sequences are SEHNR and FQNEAQ (reference sequence). J lost 4 bases, V lost 4 bases, and 7 bases had no gene match. DNA of the CDR3: TGTGCCAGCAGCTCACAGGGGGCAAATCGCTATGGCTACACCTTC. Amino acids: CASSSQGANRYGYTF. Full variable domain (rest looked up from reference TRBV7-9 and TRBJ1-2): DTGVSQNPRHKITKRGQNVTFRCDPISEHNRLYWYRQTLGQGPEFLTYFQNEAQLEKSRLLSDRFSAERPKGSFSTLEIQRTEQGDSAMYLCASSSQGANRYGYTFGSGTRLTVV.

This chain links TRBV7-8 with TRBJ2-5; 8 positions agree with TRBD1. The V gene end was trimmed by 4 bases and the J gene end by 5 bases; junction bases not matched to a gene: 9. Germline CDR1 SGHVS, CDR2 FQNEAQ. The CDR3 is made up of 15 amino acids. In DNA form, the CDR3 reads TGTGCCAGCAGCTCCCTCCAGGGGGCGTGGGAGACCCAGTACTTC. Its protein product is CASSSLQGAWETQYF.

V usage is TRBV2 and J usage is TRBJ2-7; D ambiguous. CDR3 length: 13 residues. CDR1 and CDR2 (germline): SNHLY, FYNNEI. Trimming stripped 7 bases from V and 2 bases from J, with 12 bases between. CDR3 residues: CASKRSDPYEQYF. In DNA, the CDR3 is TGTGCCAGCAAAAGGTCGGACCCCTACGAGCAGTACTTC.

This clonotype turned up a few times. The J gene is TRBJ2-7, the V gene TRBV20-1; no clear D gene. The germline CDR1 and CDR2 sequences are DFQATT and SNEGSKA (reference sequence). Trimming removed 0 bases at V and 3 bases at J, with 12 bases between. The CDR3 is 14 amino acids. Here the CDR3 DNA reads TGCAGTGCTAGAGACCCGAAAATTGACTACGAGCAGTACTTC. Translated, it gives CSARDPKIDYEQYF.

This clonotype was found a few times. V is TRBV7-9 and J is TRBJ2-3; D is perhaps TRBD1 (5 bases). The V gene lost 3 bases and the J gene lost 1 base, with 11 bases spanning the gap. Germline V gene lookup returns CDR1 SEHNR and CDR2 FQNEAQ (reference sequence). CDR3 size: 15 residues. CDR3 protein: CASSFAQGGTDTQYF. The CDR3 DNA follows: TGTGCCAGCAGCTTCGCCCAGGGCGGCACAGATACGCAGTATTTT.

This clonotype occurred a few times. V is TRBV29-1 and J is TRBJ1-1; D is ambiguous. This CDR3 comprises 11 residues. In germline, CDR1 is SQVTM, CDR2 ANQGSEA. V was cut by 2 bases and J by 1 base, with 2 bases left in between. CDR3 sequence reads: CSVETNTEAFF. The DNA for the CDR3 is TGCAGCGTTGAAACGAACACTGAAGCTTTCTTT.

The chain's CDR3 is CASRPGGINTGELFF. As DNA, the CDR3 is TGTGCCAGCAGGCCGGGGGGAATCAACACCGGGGAGCTGTTTTTT. The chain couples TRBV12-3 or TRBV12-4 to TRBJ2-2; 7 bases fit TRBD2. Losses at the gene ends were 6 bases for V and 2 bases for J; bases not matched to a gene: 6. This CDR3 has 15 amino acids.

The chain employs TRBV7-2 and TRBJ2-1; D gene ambiguous. The CDR3 runs 12 residues. Trimming cost V 5 bases and J 9 bases, with 11 bases left between them. Germline CDR1 reads SGHTA; CDR2 reads FQGNSA. The CDR3 DNA is TGTGCCAGCAGCGGCAGGCGTCTTGAGCAGTTCTTC. This gives the protein CASSGRRLEQFF.